This is a list of T cell receptor beta chains from one sample in a study of blood T cell repertoires in COVID-19. Assay used: immunoSEQ multiplex PCR; TCRdb lists only in-frame clones, some missing. The data show 200,000 to 250,000 clones, roughly 79% seen once. Material for sequencing was peripheral blood. The source of these receptors is a woman of 80 years or more with acute or convalescent COVID-19. CDR3s include the opening cysteine and the closing phenylalanine or tryptophan. D genes are given only for firm matches. Only some rows state a clone size, as once, few, many or a class for expanded clones.

once	TRBJ2-3	TRBV7-9	.	CASSSPGGAGIITDTQYF	TGTGCCAGCAGCTCCCCCGGAGGGGCGGGGATAATCACAGATACGCAGTATTTT
.	TRBJ2-3	TRBV7-3	TRBD1	CASSANRGDTQYF	TGTGCCAGCAGCGCAAACAGGGGAGATACGCAGTATTTT
.	TRBJ2-5	TRBV5-5	TRBD1	CASSLRQGQQETQYF	TGTGCCAGCAGCTTACGACAGGGCCAGCAAGAGACCCAGTACTTC
.	TRBJ2-6	TRBV7-2	TRBD1	CASSSDRGFFGANVLTF	TGTGCCAGCAGCTCGGACAGGGGATTCTTTGGGGCCAACGTCCTGACTTTC
.	TRBJ2-1	TRBV15	TRBD2	CATSRTSGLGNEQFF	TGTGCCACCAGCAGGACTAGCGGCCTTGGCAATGAGCAGTTCTTC
.	TRBJ2-7	TRBV30	TRBD1	CAWRRQGYEQYF	TGTGCCTGGCGGCGACAGGGATACGAGCAGTACTTC
.	TRBJ2-1	TRBV9	.	CASSVLPEGAGEQFF	TGTGCCAGCAGCGTCCTCCCGGAGGGGGCAGGTGAGCAGTTCTTC
.	TRBJ1-6	TRBV6-6	TRBD1	CASSRYRGQGNSPLHF	TGTGCCAGCAGTCGATACAGGGGGCAGGGAAATTCACCCCTCCACTTT
.	TRBJ2-4	TRBV21-1	.	CASSTRLAGAKNIQYF	TGTGCCAGCAGCACGCGACTAGCGGGAGCCAAAAACATTCAGTACTTC
.	TRBJ1-5	TRBV6-2/TRBV6-3	.	CASSYSRAGRSQHF	TGTGCCAGCAGTTACTCGAGGGCAGGGAGGTCCCAGCATTTT
.	TRBJ2-7	TRBV19	.	CASSTGIHEQYF	TGTGCCAGTAGTACAGGGATACACGAGCAGTACTTC
few	TRBJ2-7	TRBV7-2	.	CASSLGGYFSYEQYF	TGTGCCAGCAGCTTAGGCGGGTACTTCTCCTACGAGCAGTACTTC
.	TRBJ1-6	TRBV28	TRBD1	CASSLAGTAYNSPLHF	TGTGCCAGCAGTTTGGCCGGGACAGCATATAATTCACCCCTCCACTTT
.	TRBJ2-5	TRBV29-1	.	CSVEIQGHVQETQYF	TGCAGCGTTGAAATCCAGGGTCACGTACAAGAGACCCAGTACTTC
.	TRBJ1-2	TRBV5-6	TRBD1	CASTSGQGASGYTF	TGTGCCAGCACTTCGGGGCAGGGGGCGTCCGGCTACACCTTC
few	TRBJ2-3	TRBV6-6	TRBD2	CASKEGLAVTDTQYF	TGTGCCAGCAAAGAGGGACTAGCGGTCACAGATACGCAGTATTTT
.	TRBJ1-1	TRBV7-9	.	CASSPAGTEAFF	TGTGCCAGCAGCCCTGCCGGCACTGAAGCTTTCTTT
.	TRBJ1-5	TRBV10-3	TRBD1	CATGDRILNQPQHF	TGTGCCACCGGGGACAGAATTTTAAATCAGCCCCAGCATTTT
.	TRBJ2-3	TRBV7-8	.	CASSLATYTDTQYF	TGTGCCAGCAGCTTAGCCACTTACACAGATACGCAGTATTTT
.	TRBJ1-1	TRBV7-2	TRBD1	CASSGDRGPRGGAFF	TGTGCCAGCAGCGGGGACAGGGGGCCGAGGGGTGGAGCTTTCTTT
.	TRBJ1-6	TRBV27	.	CASSNYPESYNSPLHF	TGTGCCAGCAGTAACTACCCCGAGAGTTATAATTCACCCCTCCACTTT
.	TRBJ2-7	TRBV6-2/TRBV6-3	.	CASSYSSQGSSYEQYF	TGTGCCAGCAGTTACTCGAGCCAGGGGTCTTCCTACGAGCAGTACTTC
.	TRBJ1-2	TRBV5-4	.	CASSLGDRNNYGYTF	TGTGCCAGCAGCTTGGGTGACAGAAATAACTATGGCTACACCTTC